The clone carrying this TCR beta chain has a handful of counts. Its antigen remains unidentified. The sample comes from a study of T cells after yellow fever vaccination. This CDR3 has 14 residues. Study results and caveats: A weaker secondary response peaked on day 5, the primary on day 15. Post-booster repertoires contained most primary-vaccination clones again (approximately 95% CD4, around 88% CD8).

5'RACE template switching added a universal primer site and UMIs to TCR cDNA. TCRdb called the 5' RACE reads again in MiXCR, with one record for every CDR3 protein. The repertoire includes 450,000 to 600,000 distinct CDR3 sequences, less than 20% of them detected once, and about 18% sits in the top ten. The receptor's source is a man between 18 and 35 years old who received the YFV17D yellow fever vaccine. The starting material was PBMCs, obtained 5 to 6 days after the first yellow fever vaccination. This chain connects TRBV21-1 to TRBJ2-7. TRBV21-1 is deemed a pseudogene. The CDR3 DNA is TGTGCCAGCAGTCGGCAGGAGAAGATCTACGAGCAGTACGTC. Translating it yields CASSRQEKIYEQYV.